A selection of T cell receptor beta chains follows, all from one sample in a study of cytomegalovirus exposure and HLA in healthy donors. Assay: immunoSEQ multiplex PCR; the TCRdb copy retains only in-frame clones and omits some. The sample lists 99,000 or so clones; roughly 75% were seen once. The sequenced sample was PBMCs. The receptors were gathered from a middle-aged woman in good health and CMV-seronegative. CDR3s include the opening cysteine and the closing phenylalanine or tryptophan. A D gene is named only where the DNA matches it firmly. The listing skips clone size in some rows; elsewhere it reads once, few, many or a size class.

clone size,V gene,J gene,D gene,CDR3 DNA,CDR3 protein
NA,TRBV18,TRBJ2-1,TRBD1,TGTGCCAGCTCACCTAGGGGGCAGGGTGAGCAGTTCTTC,CASSPRGQGEQFF
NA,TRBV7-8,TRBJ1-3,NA,TGTGCCAGCAGCTTAGCGGGCAGACCGAACTCTGGAAACACCATATATTTT,CASSLAGRPNSGNTIYF
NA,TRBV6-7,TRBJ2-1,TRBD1,TGTGCCAGCAGTTACCCCCGGGACAGGGAGGGCAATGAGCAGTTCTTC,CASSYPRDREGNEQFF
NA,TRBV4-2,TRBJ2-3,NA,TGTGCCAGCAGCCTTGGCCGGGGGACAGATACGCAGTATTTT,CASSLGRGTDTQYF
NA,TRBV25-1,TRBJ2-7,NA,TGTGCCAGCAGTGAATATTACCCCGGGGAGCAGTACTTC,CASSEYYPGEQYF
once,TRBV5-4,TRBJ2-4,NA,TGTGCCTGCGGGATCATAGCCAAAAACATTCAGTACTTC,CACGIIAKNIQYF
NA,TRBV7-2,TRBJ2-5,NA,TGTGCCAGCACCCGTGCCGGGTTCCAAGAGACCCAGTACTTC,CASTRAGFQETQYF
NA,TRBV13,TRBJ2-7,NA,TGTGCCAGCAGTGATGAGGTCTACGAGCAGTACTTC,CASSDEVYEQYF
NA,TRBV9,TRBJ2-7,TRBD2,TGTGCCAGCAGCGAGGCAGCGGGGCCCGCGGGCGAGCAGTACTTC,CASSEAAGPAGEQYF
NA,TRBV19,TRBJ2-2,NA,TGTGCCAGTAGGATCCTCGGGGGTCCGGGGGAGCTGTTTTTT,CASRILGGPGELFF
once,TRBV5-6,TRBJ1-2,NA,TGTGCCAGCAGCTTGACAACAGACTATGGCTACACCTTC,CASSLTTDYGYTF
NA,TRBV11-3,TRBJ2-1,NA,TGTGCCAGCAGCTCGGTGGTGGGGCGTTACTCCTACAATGAGCAGTTCTTC,CASSSVVGRYSYNEQFF
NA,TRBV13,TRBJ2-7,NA,TGTGCCAGCAGCTCCAGGGGCGAGCAGTACTTC,CASSSRGEQYF
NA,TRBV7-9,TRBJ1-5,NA,TGTGCCAGCAGCTTAATAAACAATCAGCCCCAGCATTTT,CASSLINNQPQHF
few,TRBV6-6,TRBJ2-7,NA,TGTGCCAGCAGCAGTCCCCAAGGCAGGTACGAGCAGTACTTC,CASSSPQGRYEQYF
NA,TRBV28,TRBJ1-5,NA,TGTGCCAGCAGTTTAGATGACAGGTTGCCCCAGCATTTT,CASSLDDRLPQHF
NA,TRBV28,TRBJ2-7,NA,TGTGCCAGCAGTTCGGGACAACAGTACGAGCAGTACTTC,CASSSGQQYEQYF
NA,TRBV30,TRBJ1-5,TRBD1,TGTGCCTGGACCAGGGGGCAGAATCAGCCCCAGCATTTT,CAWTRGQNQPQHF
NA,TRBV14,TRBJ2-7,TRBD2,TGTGCCAGCAGCCGGCCGCGGACTAGCGGTTCCTCCTACGAGCAGTACTTC,CASSRPRTSGSSYEQYF
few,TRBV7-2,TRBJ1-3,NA,TGTGCCAGCAGCTTAGCAACAGGGCTTTCTGGAAACACCATATATTTT,CASSLATGLSGNTIYF
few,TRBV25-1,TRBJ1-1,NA,TGTGCCAGCCAAGGGGTGGCTGAAGCTTTCTTT,CASQGVAEAFF
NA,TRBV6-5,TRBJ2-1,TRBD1,TGTGCCAGCAGTTACTCCGGGACAGGGATGTACAATGAGCAGTTCTTC,CASSYSGTGMYNEQFF
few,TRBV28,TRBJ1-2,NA,TGTGCCACTCGGGACACCCCCGGGCATGGCTACACCTTC,CATRDTPGHGYTF
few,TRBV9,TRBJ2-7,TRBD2,TGTGCCAGCAGCGCTAGCGGGAGCGGCTACGAGCAGTACTTC,CASSASGSGYEQYF
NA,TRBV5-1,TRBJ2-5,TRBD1,TGCGCCAGCAGCTGGCCACTGCAGGGACAGGGAAAGGGAGAGACCCAGTACTTC,CASSWPLQGQGKGETQYF
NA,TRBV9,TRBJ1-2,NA,TGTGCCAGCAGGAGGGGGGGGGTATGGGGAAGTAGGGTAGTCTACACCTTC,CASRRGGVWGSRVVYTF
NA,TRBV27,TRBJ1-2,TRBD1,TGTGCCAGCAGTTTAACAGGGGCCAACTATGGCTACACCTTC,CASSLTGANYGYTF
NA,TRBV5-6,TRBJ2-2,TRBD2,TGTGCCAGCAGCTTATTAGCGGGAGATGGGGCCGGGGAGCTGTTTTTT,CASSLLAGDGAGELFF
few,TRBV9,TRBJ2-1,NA,TGTGCCAGCAGCTGGAGGAGCGGAAGCTCCTACAATGAGCAGTTCTTC,CASSWRSGSSYNEQFF
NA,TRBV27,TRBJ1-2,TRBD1,TGTGCCAGCAGGACGGGACAGATCCCTAACTATGGCTACACCTTC,CASRTGQIPNYGYTF
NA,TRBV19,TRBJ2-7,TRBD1,TGTGCCAGTAGCCGGGACAGGGCCTACGAGCAGTACTTC,CASSRDRAYEQYF
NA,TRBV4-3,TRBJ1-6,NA,TGCGCCAGCAGCCAAGACCCGGGCTCCTATAATTCACCCCTCCACTTT,CASSQDPGSYNSPLHF
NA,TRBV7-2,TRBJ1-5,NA,TGTGCCAGCAGCTTAGATGCAGGGGTCACTCAGCCCCAGCATTTT,CASSLDAGVTQPQHF
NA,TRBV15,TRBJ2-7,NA,TGTGCCACCAGCAGAGATTTGGCAGGAAGACCCTACGAGCAGTACTTC,CATSRDLAGRPYEQYF
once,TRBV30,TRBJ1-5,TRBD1,TGTGCCTGGAGTCCCAACAGGGGCCTTAGCAATCAGCCCCAGCATTTT,CAWSPNRGLSNQPQHF
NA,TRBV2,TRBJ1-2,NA,TGTGCCAGCGGTCCTGTATTCCCGGCCGGGGGCTACACCTTC,CASGPVFPAGGYTF
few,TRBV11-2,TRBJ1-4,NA,TGTGCCAGCAGTTCGTATTTGAACGCTAGAGAAAAACTGTTTTTT,CASSSYLNAREKLFF
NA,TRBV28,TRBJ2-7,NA,TGTGCCAGCAGTCGGTACGAGCAGTACTTC,CASSRYEQYF
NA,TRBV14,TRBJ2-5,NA,TGTGCCAGCAGCCAAGATCGCCTACAGACCCAGTACTTC,CASSQDRLQTQYF